Listed here is a single T cell receptor (beta chain). Its target is unknown. The entry originates in a study of T cell repertoires in cytomegalovirus infection. Study information: The authors used CMV epitopes that were HLA-C-restricted (recently identified) and HLA-B-restricted (well studied). Public TCR beta signatures marked donors with CMV infection and the matching HLA. Regarding the study as a whole: It was HLA-C-restricted CMV-specific TCR beta clonotypes that dominated the response ex vivo. The cumulative frequency of public TCR beta families distinguished individuals who carried CMV together with the relevant HLA.

Trimming took 3 bases from V and 3 from J, leaving 17 bases between them. Per germline, CDR1 ENHRY and CDR2 SYGVKD. CDR3 length: 17 amino acids. MiXCR, applied by TCRdb to the reads, yields one record per CDR3 protein. This sample has 650,000 to 900,000 distinct CDR3 sequences, with approximately 32% found just once. The chain carries TRBV10-3 and TRBJ1-4; D is perhaps TRBD1 (5 bases). This receptor was identified in a human donor in good health (CMV status not recorded). Some clones in this sample may be carry-over from other donors' samples. The sequenced sample was cultured CD8+ T cells from PBMCs, obtained from culture after CMV antigen stimulation. The CDR3 DNA is TGTGCCATCAGTGATGGGAGAAAGGGGATACCTAATGAAAAACTGTTTTTT. It yields the protein CAISDGRKGIPNEKLFF.